The 28 T cell receptor beta chains in this list originate from one sample, sequenced in a study of EBV T-cell therapy then PD-1 blockade in nasopharyngeal carcinoma. TCRdb's table, derived via immunoSEQ multiplex PCR, lists solely in-frame clones and lacks some. The sample consists of fewer than 20,000 clones, roughly 84% of them appearing once. Sample treatment: AdE1-LMPpoly-expanded autologous EBV-specific T-cell therapy followed by anti-PD-1 nivolumab. The antigens these receptors bind are not known. The sample here was CD8+ T cells from blood, taken around day 35 from a patient whose treatment included autologous EBV-specific T cells and nivolumab. The receptor set was obtained from a man aged 35-49 years with nasopharyngeal carcinoma.

The chain is built from TRBV4-2 and TRBJ2-6, with 7 bases identical to TRBD1. The trim removed 1 base at V and 0 bases at J, leaving 0 bases unmatched. Per the germline V gene, CDR1 is LGHNA and CDR2 is YNFKEQ. The CDR3 length is 16 residues. In DNA form, the CDR3 reads TGTGCCAGCAGCCAAGCAGGGGGCTCTGGGGCCAACGTCCTGACTTTC. Translation: CASSQAGGSGANVLTF.

The gene calls are TRBV27 and TRBJ2-2, with TRBD1 matching over 11 bases. The CDR3 runs 15 residues. The germline V gene encodes CDR1 MNHEY and CDR2 SMNVEV (reference sequence). V gave up 8 bases and J gave up 8 bases; unmatched junction bases: 10. The CDR3 DNA reads as TGTGCCAGCTCCCCGGACAGGGGGCGCGTAGGGGAGCTGTTTTTT. This gives the protein CASSPDRGRVGELFF.

The gene calls are TRBV9 and TRBJ1-2; unclear D gene. The V gene's germline CDR1 is SGDLS and CDR2 YYNGEE. Trimming cost V 4 bases and J 8 bases, with 15 bases left between them. This CDR3 spans 13 amino acids. The CDR3 spells CASSPRTDEGYTF. CDR3 nucleotides: TGTGCCAGCAGCCCCCGGACGGACGAAGGCTACACCTTC.

The rearrangement links TRBV2 to TRBJ2-1; D ambiguous. The germline V gene encodes CDR1 SNHLY and CDR2 FYNNEI. The CDR3 loop spans 11 amino acids. V shed 0 bases and J shed 8 bases, with 2 bases lying between them. The CDR3 DNA reads TGTGCCAGCAGTGAAGCCCATGAGCAGTTCTTC. Its protein is CASSEAHEQFF.

There are a few counts of this clone. The chain links TRBV2 to TRBJ1-2; D not resolved. Germline V CDR1 and CDR2: SNHLY, FYNNEI. V lost 7 bases and J lost 7, with 16 bases in between. This CDR3 spans 13 amino acids. The CDR3 region has the DNA TGTGCCAGCAAACCTACCCCGGGATCTGGCTACACCTTC. Translating gives CASKPTPGSGYTF.

The chain carries TRBV9 and TRBJ2-3; unclear D gene. V lost 2 bases, J lost 1 base, and 11 bases lay in between. The CDR3 totals 15 residues. CDR1 is SGDLS and CDR2 is YYNGEE in the germline V gene. In nucleotides, the CDR3 is TGTGCCAGCAGCGTGTTTAATTTTGGCACAGATACGCAGTATTTT. Residues: CASSVFNFGTDTQYF.

This chain links TRBV10-1 with TRBJ1-5, with TRBD1 as a possible D gene (6 bases). Germline values: CDR1 WNHNN, CDR2 SYGVQD (reference sequence). Between the trimmed V and J ends, which lost 9 bases and 9 bases, there was a span of 24 bases. CDR3 length: 15 residues. Here the CDR3 DNA reads TGCGCCAGATTAACCGGGACAACAGGTTGCGGGCCCCAGCATTTT. Its translation is CARLTGTTGCGPQHF.

V is TRBV13 and J is TRBJ2-3; 9 bases are shared with TRBD2. CDR3 length equals 19 residues. V shed 4 bases and J 2 bases; nucleotides not matched to a gene: 16. In germline, CDR1 is PRHDT, CDR2 FYEKMQ (reference sequence). The CDR3 loop reads CASSSTKALSGGHTDTQYF. The CDR3 DNA reads TGTGCCAGCAGCTCAACAAAGGCATTGAGCGGGGGGCACACAGATACGCAGTATTTT.

This chain uses TRBV7-9 with TRBJ1-5; possibly TRBD1 for D (6 bases). Germline CDR1 SEHNR, CDR2 FQNEAQ (reference sequence). The CDR3 is 15 amino acids. The V end was cut by 0 bases, the J end by 5 bases, with 11 bases between. The CDR3 DNA is TGTGCCAGCAGCTTAGCGGAGGCAGGGGATCAGCCCCAGCATTTT. Translation gives CASSLAEAGDQPQHF.

The rearrangement joins TRBV19 to TRBJ2-5; 7 bases fit TRBD1. The CDR3 loop spans 14 amino acids. Germline V gives CDR1 LNHDA, CDR2 SQIVND (reference sequence). Germline trimming cut 5 bases from V and 5 bases from J; bases unmatched to any gene: 8. Here the CDR3 DNA reads TGTGCCAGTAGTGCCTCAGGGGGATGGGAGACCCAGTACTTC. Amino acid sequence: CASSASGGWETQYF.

V and J are TRBV6-1 and TRBJ1-3; no clear D. This CDR3 contains 15 residues. Per germline, CDR1 MNHNS and CDR2 SASEGT. V shed 3 bases and J shed 4 bases, with 13 bases lying between them. CDR3 DNA sequence: TGTGCCAGCAGTGAGGTCGGGGAAGGAGGAAACACCATATATTTT. Encoded protein: CASSEVGEGGNTIYF.

This clone has only a few counts. Other DNA sequences in the same sample also yield this CDR3. V is TRBV27 and J is TRBJ1-3; possible D gene TRBD1, 5 bases. The V end was cut by 8 bases, the J end by 0 bases, with 5 bases between. This CDR3 is built from 12 residues. Germline V gene sequence: CDR1 MNHEY, CDR2 SMNVEV (reference sequence). The CDR3 reads CASGTSGNTIYF. CDR3 sequence (DNA): TGTGCCAGCGGGACCTCTGGAAACACCATATATTTT.

This clone was seen only once. The chain uses TRBV29-1 and TRBJ1-3, with TRBD1 identical over 9 bases. Looked up from germline, CDR1 is SQVTM and CDR2 is ANQGSEA. Trimming at V came to 6 bases and at J to 0 bases, leaving 3 bases not matched to a gene. The CDR3 is 14 residues long. The CDR3 region is CSVTGGTSGNTIYF. DNA of the CDR3: TGCAGCGTGACAGGGGGAACCTCTGGAAACACCATATATTTT.

CDR3 amino acids: CAWDRGRNEAFF. For the CDR3, the DNA is TGTGCCTGGGACAGGGGGCGGAATGAAGCTTTCTTT. The chain couples TRBV30 to TRBJ1-1; the match to TRBD1 covers 10 bases. This CDR3 spans 12 amino acids. Trimming cost V 5 bases and J 7 bases; bases outside gene matches: 4. Looked up from germline, CDR1 is GTSNPN and CDR2 is SVGIG (reference sequence).

This clone was observed a few times. This chain links TRBV4-3 with TRBJ2-7, with D possibly matching TRBD1 (6 bases). The germline gives CDR1 LGHNA, CDR2 YSLEER. The CDR3 totals 14 residues. Deletions cut 3 bases from V and 2 bases from J, with 11 bases between. The CDR3 region is CASSQGDKTYEQYF. The CDR3 DNA reads as TGCGCCAGCAGCCAGGGGGACAAGACCTACGAGCAGTACTTC.

The chain carries TRBV7-2 and TRBJ2-4, with TRBD1 matching 7 bases. This CDR3 has 15 amino acids. In germline, CDR1 is SGHTA, CDR2 FQGNSA. V was pared by 5 bases and J by 1 base, with 5 bases of the junction left unmatched. CDR3 nucleotide sequence: TGTGCCAGCAGCCAGACAGGGCAGGCCAAAAACATTCAGTACTTC. Its translation is CASSQTGQAKNIQYF.

The chain combines TRBV6-1 with TRBJ1-4; D not resolved. The CDR3 covers 13 residues. Trimming stripped 2 bases from V and 10 bases from J, with 11 bases between. Germline values: CDR1 MNHNS, CDR2 SASEGT. The CDR3 spells CASSESETTKLFF. In nucleotides, the CDR3 is TGTGCCAGCAGTGAATCGGAAACAACAAAACTGTTTTTT.

V gene TRBV7-3 combines with J gene TRBJ1-2, with D unclear. CDR3 size: 13 residues. Trimming removed 7 bases at V and 6 bases at J, with 15 bases between. The germline V gene has CDR1 SGHTA and CDR2 FQGTGA. The CDR3 DNA is TGTGCCAGCATCTATACTCTGGAGGATGGCTACACCTTC. This encodes CASIYTLEDGYTF.

The chain has TRBV25-1 and TRBJ2-7; no firm D call. The V end lost 3 bases, the J end lost 5 bases, and 5 bases lay between the germline ends. CDR1 is MGHDK and CDR2 is SYGVNS in the germline V gene. The CDR3 is 11 amino acids. CDR3 nucleotides: TGTGCCAGCAGTGACTACCACGAGCAGTACTTC. It translates to CASSDYHEQYF.

DNA for the CDR3: TGTGCCAGCAGCTTCGGCAAGAACACCGGGGAGCTGTTTTTT. Translation gives CASSFGKNTGELFF. The chain employs TRBV13 and TRBJ2-2; D gene unclear. The CDR3 totals 14 residues. From germline, CDR1 is PRHDT and CDR2 FYEKMQ (reference sequence). Trimming took off 3 bases at V and 1 base at J, with 6 bases between the two ends.

The chain employs TRBV7-9 and TRBJ1-3, with D hard to call. V lost 7 bases, J lost 0 bases, and 10 bases lay in between. The CDR3 has 14 amino acids. CDR1 and CDR2 from the germline V gene are SEHNR and FQNEAQ (reference sequence). The CDR3 is CASTGESSGNTIYF. In DNA, the CDR3 is TGTGCCAGCACTGGGGAGTCCTCTGGAAACACCATATATTTT.

The chain couples TRBV9 to TRBJ1-2, with 11 bases matching TRBD1. The CDR3 is 14 residues long. V shed 2 bases and J 5 bases; nucleotides not matched to a gene: 2. The germline CDR1 and CDR2 sequences are SGDLS and YYNGEE. The CDR3, as DNA: TGTGCCAGCAGCGTGGACAGGGGGCCGTATGGCTACACCTTC. This gives the protein CASSVDRGPYGYTF.

In regard to this clone: Within the sample, other DNA sequences also encode this same CDR3. The gene calls are TRBV9 and TRBJ2-3; D unclear. The CDR3 runs to 13 residues. The germline V and J ends were trimmed by 2 bases and 0 bases, with 4 bases remaining between them. CDR1 is SGDLS and CDR2 is YYNGEE in the germline V gene. The CDR3 coding sequence is TGTGCCAGCAGCGTGGCCAGCACAGATACGCAGTATTTT. Amino acid sequence: CASSVASTDTQYF. Complete variable domain (other parts from reference TRBV9 and TRBJ2-3): DSGVTQTPKHLITATGQRVTLRCSPRSGDLSVYWYQQSLDQGLQFLIQYYNGEERAKGNILERFSAQQFPDLHSELNLSSLELGDSALYFCASSVASTDTQYFGPGTRLTVL.

This rearrangement joins TRBV6-5 to TRBJ2-7; weak D call: TRBD2 (5 bases). Trimming cost V 2 bases and J 0 bases, with 8 bases left between them. The CDR3 sequence is 14 residues long. CDR1 is MNHEY and CDR2 is SVGAGI in the germline V gene. CDR3 DNA: TGTGCCAGCAGTTACGGACGGGGCTCCTACGAGCAGTACTTC. Encoded protein: CASSYGRGSYEQYF.

This clone was found a few times. This chain connects TRBV27 to TRBJ1-6, with D perhaps matching TRBD1 (6 bases). Germline loops: CDR1 MNHEY, CDR2 SMNVEV (reference sequence). The CDR3 loop spans 18 amino acids. The germline V and J ends were trimmed by 2 bases and 5 bases, with 19 bases remaining between them. The CDR3 region has the DNA TGTGCCAGCAGTTTACGGACAGTCTCTCACGGGGATAATTCACCCCTCCACTTT. Protein product: CASSLRTVSHGDNSPLHF.

The chain employs TRBV15 and TRBJ2-2; TRBD2 matches at 7 bases. The CDR3 is 16 residues long. Germline V lookup: CDR1 LNHNV, CDR2 YYDKDF (reference sequence). After removal of 0 bases from V and 4 bases from J, the junction contained 5 bases not matched to a gene. The CDR3 DNA reads TGTGCCACCAGCAGAGATTCTAGCGGTGGCACCGGGGAGCTGTTTTTT. Its translation: CATSRDSSGGTGELFF. Complete variable domain (other parts from reference TRBV15 and TRBJ2-2): DAMVIQNPRYQVTQFGKPVTLSCSQTLNHNVMYWYQQKSSQAPKLLFHYYDKDFNNEADTPDNFQSRRPNTSFCFLDIRSPGLGDTAMYLCATSRDSSGGTGELFFGEGSRLTVL.

The chain couples TRBV4-2 to TRBJ2-3; 16 nucleotides line up with TRBD2. Germline CDR1 reads LGHNA; CDR2 reads YNFKEQ. CDR3 length: 16 residues. The J segment lost 4 bases and the V segment lost 4 bases, leaving 2 bases of the junction unmatched. The CDR3 loop is CASSLGTSGGADTQYF. In nucleotides, the CDR3 is TGTGCCAGCAGCCTTGGGACTAGCGGGGGGGCAGATACGCAGTATTTT.

The rearrangement links TRBV4-3 to TRBJ2-3, with D possibly being TRBD1 (5 bases). This CDR3 comprises 18 residues. Trimming removed 0 bases at V and 3 bases at J, with 19 bases between. Germline assignment: CDR1 LGHNA and CDR2 YSLEER. Written as DNA, the CDR3 is TGCGCCAGCAGCCAAGACCTCCCCCCGACAGAAAGTACAGATACGCAGTATTTT. Its translation is CASSQDLPPTESTDTQYF.